The 16 T cell receptor beta chains reported below all come from one sample, sequenced in a study of OX40 agonist ivuxolimab in advanced cancers. TCRdb's copy holds only in-frame clones and misses some; the assay was immunoSEQ multiplex PCR. The sample has roughly 97,000 clones; 86% are singletons. The sample here was CD4+ or CD8+ T cells sorted from blood, taken in a trial of the OX40 agonist ivuxolimab. Source of these receptors: an adult with an advanced solid tumor such as melanoma, head and neck, liver or kidney cancer.

J is TRBJ2-5 and V is TRBV2; 7 nucleotides align to TRBD1. Germline values: CDR1 SNHLY, CDR2 FYNNEI. This CDR3 spans 12 amino acids. V shed 8 bases and J 1 base; nucleotides not matched to a gene: 1. The CDR3 DNA reads as TGTGCCAGCGACAGGGCCCAAGAGACCCAGTACTTC. Translation: CASDRAQETQYF.

This clone was observed a single time. This chain joins TRBV18 and TRBJ2-1; TRBD2 agrees at 7 bases. Germline loops: CDR1 KGHSH, CDR2 LQKENI. This CDR3 contains 14 residues. The ends lost 0 bases at V and 10 bases at J; junction bases unmatched: 6. CDR3 residues: CASSPPPGLGEQFF. CDR3 nucleotide sequence: TGTGCCAGCTCACCACCGCCCGGACTAGGCGAGCAGTTCTTC. Filled out from reference TRBV18 and TRBJ2-1, the complete variable domain reads NAGVMQNPRHLVRRRGQEARLRCSPMKGHSHVYWYRQLPEEGLKFMVYLQKENIIDESGMPKERFSAEFPKEGPSILRIQQVVRGDSAAYFCASSPPPGLGEQFFGPGTRLTVL.

Regarding this clone: A junction end diverges from the germline sequence, so it may reflect a read error. This chain links TRBV7-6 with TRBJ2-4; 8 nucleotides line up with TRBD1. The length of the CDR3 is 16 residues. CDR1 SGHVS and CDR2 FNYEAQ come from the germline V gene. The CDR3 DNA reads TGTGCCAGTAGCTTTACGACAGGGGACGGCGAAAACATTCAGTACTTC. It codes for CASSFTTGDGENIQYF.

This clone was detected only once. CDR3 bases: TGCAGCTTTTGGACTAGCGGGGGCCACAATGAGCAGTTCTTC. Translated, it gives CSFWTSGGHNEQFF. The chain carries TRBV29-1 and TRBJ2-1, with 13 bases lining up with TRBD2. From germline, CDR1 is SQVTM and CDR2 ANQGSEA. The CDR3 is made up of 14 amino acids. Trimming at V came to 8 bases and at J to 5 bases, leaving 6 bases not matched to a gene.

This clone was recorded many times. This chain connects TRBV7-9 to TRBJ2-7; D remains ambiguous. The CDR3 sequence is 13 residues long. Looked up from germline, CDR1 is SEHNR and CDR2 is FQNEAQ (reference sequence). V lost 1 base and J lost 6, with 10 bases in between. The CDR3 protein is CASSLGATAEQYF. The CDR3 DNA reads as TGTGCCAGCAGCTTAGGAGCTACAGCCGAGCAGTACTTC.

The genes are TRBV30 and TRBJ2-5; 14 bases line up with TRBD2. V trimming: 0 bases; J trimming: 4 bases; junction bases outside the gene matches: 4. This CDR3 region has 16 residues. CDR1 is GTSNPN, CDR2 SVGIG, per germline (reference sequence). CDR3 loop: CAWSVGLAGEVETQYF. As DNA, the CDR3 is TGTGCCTGGAGTGTGGGACTAGCGGGAGAAGTAGAGACCCAGTACTTC.

This sequence joins TRBV11-2 and TRBJ1-5; D is perhaps TRBD1 (5 bases). The CDR3 consists of 14 residues. V lost 5 bases, J lost 3 bases, and 11 bases lay in between. The germline V gene has CDR1 SGHAT and CDR2 FQNNGV. CDR3 coding DNA: TGTGCCAGCAGCCCCGTGGGACCCAATCAGCCCCAGCATTTT. Translated: CASSPVGPNQPQHF.

The rearrangement uses TRBV18 and TRBJ2-7; 10 bases are a match to TRBD2. V shed 5 bases and J 5 bases; nucleotides not matched to a gene: 6. The germline gives CDR1 KGHSH, CDR2 LQKENI. The CDR3 loop spans 14 amino acids. CDR3 loop: CASSIAGGSDEQYF. The CDR3 nucleotides are TGTGCCAGCTCAATAGCGGGAGGTAGCGACGAGCAGTACTTC.

This clone was seen only a few times. The genes are TRBV11-3 and TRBJ2-7, with 7 bases lining up with TRBD2. The germline V gene encodes CDR1 SGHNT and CDR2 YENEEA. V was clipped by 5 bases and J by 6 bases; unmatched bases: 10. The CDR3 sequence is 14 residues long. CDR3 protein: CASSLGGDRPEQYF. In DNA, the CDR3 is TGTGCCAGCAGCCTGGGAGGGGACCGCCCCGAGCAGTACTTC.

The V and J genes are TRBV9 and TRBJ1-6; the D is unclear. The V gene's germline CDR1 is SGDLS and CDR2 YYNGEE. The ends were cut back, 0 bases at V and 8 bases at J, with 6 bases in the middle. The CDR3 is 13 amino acids. The CDR3 DNA reads as TGTGCCAGCAGCGTAGCTCAGGATTCACCCCTCCACTTT. Its protein product is CASSVAQDSPLHF.

The count of this clone is one. The V and J genes are TRBV5-1 and TRBJ2-5; weak D call: TRBD2 (6 bases). The V gene lost 6 bases and the J gene lost 0 bases, with 15 bases spanning the gap. The CDR3 runs to 15 residues. Germline lookup yields CDR1 SGHRS and CDR2 YFSETQ. The DNA for the CDR3 is TGCGCCAGCAACATCGGGGGAGCGAACCAAGAGACCCAGTACTTC. Amino acids: CASNIGGANQETQYF.

This chain connects TRBV5-1 to TRBJ2-3; 7 positions match TRBD2. In germline, CDR1 is SGHRS, CDR2 YFSETQ. J gave up 1 base and V 9 bases, and 5 bases lay outside the gene matches. CDR3 length equals 13 residues. The CDR3 DNA is TGCGCCACCCGGGGAGGGCGCACAGATACGCAGTATTTT. It encodes CATRGGRTDTQYF. Full variable domain (rest looked up from reference TRBV5-1 and TRBJ2-3): KAGVTQTPRYLIKTRGQQVTLSCSPISGHRSVSWYQQTPGQGLQFLFEYFSETQRNKGNFPGRFSGRQFSNSRSEMNVSTLELGDSALYLCATRGGRTDTQYFGPGTRLTVL.

This clone occurred once. The chain is built from TRBV5-8 and TRBJ1-6, with 7 bases lining up with TRBD1. Germline V lookup: CDR1 SGHTS, CDR2 YDEGEE. With 4 bases clipped from V and 0 bases from J, the junction kept 13 bases outside the gene matches. This CDR3 has 19 residues. The CDR3 loop is CASSPTGSKSSSYNSPLHF. The CDR3 DNA sequence: TGTGCCAGCAGCCCGACAGGGTCTAAATCGAGCTCCTATAATTCACCCCTCCACTTT.

The genes are TRBV30 and TRBJ1-6; D not certain. Germline V CDR1 and CDR2: GTSNPN, SVGIG (reference sequence). The CDR3 is 13 residues long. V lost 3 bases and J 7 bases, leaving 10 bases between the germline ends. The chain's CDR3 is CAWSIQLNSPLHF. For the CDR3, the DNA is TGTGCCTGGAGCATCCAGCTCAATTCACCCCTCCACTTT.

This chain joins TRBV9 and TRBJ2-3; 11 nucleotides align to TRBD2. There are 16 residues in the CDR3. Per the germline V gene, CDR1 is SGDLS and CDR2 is YYNGEE. Germline trimming cut 0 bases from V and 6 bases from J; bases unmatched to any gene: 6. The CDR3 DNA reads TGTGCCAGCAGCGTAGGTAGCGGGGGGGTGATGGATACGCAGTATTTT. Its protein product is CASSVGSGGVMDTQYF.

The chain carries TRBV19 and TRBJ1-1; 7 bases are shared with TRBD1. The CDR3 extends over 15 amino acids. Trimming cost V 3 bases and J 0 bases; bases outside gene matches: 4. Germline V gene sequence: CDR1 LNHDA, CDR2 SQIVND (reference sequence). The CDR3 DNA is TGTGCCAGTAGTATCCCGGGACAGATGAACACTGAAGCTTTCTTT. It translates to CASSIPGQMNTEAFF.